The 5 T cell receptor beta chains given below trace back to one sample, sequenced in a study of long-term antiretroviral therapy in people with HIV. At survey level, the immunoSEQ assay was run in its v3.0 version. Method: immunoSEQ multiplex PCR; TCRdb's copy keeps in-frame clones and lacks some. The table includes under 45,000 clones, approximately 85% detected once. This material consisted of unsorted PBMCs, taken roughly 2.8 years before starting antiretroviral therapy. The receptors here all came from a woman between 25 and 40 years old with HIV.

V and J are TRBV5-1 and TRBJ1-5, with TRBD1 identical over 7 bases. With 0 bases clipped from V and 3 bases from J, the junction kept 3 bases outside the gene matches. This CDR3 comprises 15 residues. CDR1 and CDR2 from the germline V gene are SGHRS and YFSETQ. CDR3 amino acids: CASSLDGQANQPQHF. The CDR3 DNA is TGCGCCAGCAGCTTGGATGGACAGGCCAATCAGCCCCAGCATTTT.

This chain connects TRBV11-2 to TRBJ2-5; D remains ambiguous. Germline lookup yields CDR1 SGHAT and CDR2 FQNNGV. Trimming took 2 bases from V and 5 from J, leaving 18 bases between them. The CDR3 loop spans 16 amino acids. This CDR3 reads CASSLLRQPIGETQYF. The CDR3 DNA sequence: TGTGCCAGCAGCTTACTCCGACAACCGATTGGGGAGACCCAGTACTTC.

The CDR3 loop reads CASSNRGINYGYTF. Here the CDR3 DNA reads TGTGCCAGCAGTAATCGGGGGATTAACTATGGCTACACCTTC. The rearrangement joins TRBV2 to TRBJ1-2, with a tentative D call TRBD1 (5 bases). The V end was cut by 5 bases, the J end by 1 base, with 11 bases between. This CDR3 is built from 14 residues. The germline CDR1 and CDR2 sequences are SNHLY and FYNNEI.

J is TRBJ1-2 and V is TRBV6-5, with a tentative D call TRBD1 (5 bases). V was clipped by 5 bases and J by 4 bases, with 8 bases between them. CDR3 length equals 12 residues. Germline CDR1 is MNHEY and CDR2 is SVGAGI. CDR3 amino acids: CASSNQGYGYTF. For the CDR3, the DNA is TGTGCCAGCAGTAATCAGGGCTATGGCTACACCTTC.

The chain links TRBV18 to TRBJ2-5; TRBD2 aligns across 9 bases. Trimming took 3 bases from V and 2 from J; bases not matched to a gene: 7. The CDR3 extends over 16 amino acids. The germline V gene has CDR1 KGHSH and CDR2 LQKENI. In nucleotides, the CDR3 is TGTGCCAGCTCACCTCAGCGGGGGGCGGCTCAAGAGACCCAGTACTTC. It translates to CASSPQRGAAQETQYF. The variable domain in full, with the rest retrieved from reference TRBV18 and TRBJ2-5, is NAGVMQNPRHLVRRRGQEARLRCSPMKGHSHVYWYRQLPEEGLKFMVYLQKENIIDESGMPKERFSAEFPKEGPSILRIQQVVRGDSAAYFCASSPQRGAAQETQYFGPGTRLLVL.